This TCR beta chain was identified in a study of Graves' ophthalmopathy and Graves' hyperthyroidism. Study-level results: At just under 71% sensitivity and roughly 72% specificity, the model predicted progression of the ophthalmopathy.

The sequenced template was RNA, covering the TCR beta CDR3 region. In the first round, RT-PCR was carried out with HTBI primers, and a multiplex PCR formed the second round. TCRdb re-derived calls from the multiplex PCR reads in MiXCR, one entry per CDR3 protein. The sample gives 150,000 to 200,000 distinct CDR3 sequences, approximately 40% of which show up once; 8% to 9% is in the top ten. This clonotype came up a few times. Its antigen is unidentified. The V gene lost 7 bases and the J gene lost 0 bases, with 12 bases spanning the gap. Germline V CDR1 and CDR2: MNHEY, SVGEGT. The CDR3 contains 14 residues.

Material: peripheral blood. This sequence joins TRBV6-2 or TRBV6-3 and TRBJ1-1, with D hard to call. This clonotype originated in a man younger than 40 with Graves' ophthalmopathy. The CDR3 here is CASKNAGMNTEAFF. The CDR3 region has the DNA TGTGCCAGCAAGAATGCCGGGATGAACACTGAAGCTTTCTTT.